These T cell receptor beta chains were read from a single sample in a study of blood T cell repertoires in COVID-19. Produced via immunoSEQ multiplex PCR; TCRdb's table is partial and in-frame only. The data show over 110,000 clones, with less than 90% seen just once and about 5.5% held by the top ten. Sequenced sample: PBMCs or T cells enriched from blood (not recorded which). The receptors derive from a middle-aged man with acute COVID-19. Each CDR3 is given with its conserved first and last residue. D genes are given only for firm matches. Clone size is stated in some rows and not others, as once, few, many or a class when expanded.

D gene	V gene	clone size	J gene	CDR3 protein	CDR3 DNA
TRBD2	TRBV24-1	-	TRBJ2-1	CATSEGTSGTWDEQFF	TGTGCCACCAGTGAGGGGACTAGCGGGACTTGGGATGAGCAGTTCTTC
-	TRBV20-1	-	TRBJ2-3	CSGTSGDTQYF	TGCAGTGGGACCTCGGGGGATACGCAGTATTTT
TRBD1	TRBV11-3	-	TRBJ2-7	CASSSGTGANEQYF	TGTGCCAGCAGCAGCGGGACAGGGGCAAACGAGCAGTACTTC
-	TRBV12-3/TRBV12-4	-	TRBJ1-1	CASSLTGTEAFF	TGTGCCAGCAGTTTAACCGGCACTGAAGCTTTCTTT
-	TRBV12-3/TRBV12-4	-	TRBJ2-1	CASTSLRGNEQFF	TGTGCCAGCACCTCACTTAGAGGGAATGAGCAGTTCTTC
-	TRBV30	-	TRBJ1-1	CAWSVHREVAFF	TGTGCCTGGAGTGTACATCGGGAGGTGGCTTTCTTT
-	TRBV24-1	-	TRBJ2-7	CATSDPGVRDEQYF	TGTGCCACCAGTGATCCGGGAGTTCGGGACGAGCAGTACTTC
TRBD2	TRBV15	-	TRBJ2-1	CATSKDGVAGGYNEQFF	TGTGCCACCAGCAAAGATGGGGTGGCGGGAGGCTACAATGAGCAGTTCTTC
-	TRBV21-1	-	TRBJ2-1	CASSQGGTGETYNEQFF	TGTGCCAGCAGCCAAGGAGGGACAGGGGAGACCTACAATGAGCAGTTCTTC
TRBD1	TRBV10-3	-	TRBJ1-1	CAISGDSLEAFF	TGTGCCATCAGTGGGGACAGTCTTGAAGCTTTCTTT
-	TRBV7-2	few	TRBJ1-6	CASSLVQGSNSPLHF	TGTGCCAGCAGCTTAGTTCAGGGCTCTAATTCACCCCTCCACTTT
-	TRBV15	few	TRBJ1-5	CATSRVETANQPQHF	TGTGCCACCAGCAGAGTGGAGACGGCGAATCAGCCCCAGCATTTT
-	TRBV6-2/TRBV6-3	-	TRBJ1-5	CASSSQRTGYQPQHF	TGTGCCAGCAGTTCCCAGAGGACGGGATACCAGCCCCAGCATTTT
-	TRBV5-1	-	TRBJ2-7	CASSLAGPIYEQYF	TGCGCCAGCAGCTTGGCCGGTCCAATTTACGAGCAGTACTTC
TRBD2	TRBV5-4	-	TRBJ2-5	CASSSGLAGGSETQYF	TGTGCCAGCAGCTCGGGACTAGCGGGAGGGTCGGAGACCCAGTACTTC
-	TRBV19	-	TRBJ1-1	CASSLLLDTEAFF	TGTGCCAGTAGTCTCCTATTGGACACTGAAGCTTTCTTT
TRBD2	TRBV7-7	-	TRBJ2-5	CASSPRGRDDRETQYF	TGTGCCAGCAGCCCGCGGGGGAGGGACGATAGAGAGACCCAGTACTTC
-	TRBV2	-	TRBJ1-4	CASSQRGLNEKLFF	TGTGCCAGCAGCCAGAGAGGGCTAAATGAAAAACTGTTTTTT
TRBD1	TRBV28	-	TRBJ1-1	CASTDRADFEAFF	TGTGCCAGCACGGACAGGGCAGACTTTGAAGCTTTCTTT
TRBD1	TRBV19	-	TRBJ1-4	CASSNRDSGNEKLFF	TGTGCCAGTAGTAACCGGGACAGCGGTAATGAAAAACTGTTTTTT
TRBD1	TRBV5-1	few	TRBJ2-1	CASSLVGQGYNEQFF	TGCGCCAGCAGCTTGGTTGGACAGGGGTACAATGAGCAGTTCTTC
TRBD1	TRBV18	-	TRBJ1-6	CASSPKGQGASYNSPLHF	TGTGCCAGCTCACCGAAGGGACAGGGGGCCTCCTATAATTCACCCCTCCACTTT